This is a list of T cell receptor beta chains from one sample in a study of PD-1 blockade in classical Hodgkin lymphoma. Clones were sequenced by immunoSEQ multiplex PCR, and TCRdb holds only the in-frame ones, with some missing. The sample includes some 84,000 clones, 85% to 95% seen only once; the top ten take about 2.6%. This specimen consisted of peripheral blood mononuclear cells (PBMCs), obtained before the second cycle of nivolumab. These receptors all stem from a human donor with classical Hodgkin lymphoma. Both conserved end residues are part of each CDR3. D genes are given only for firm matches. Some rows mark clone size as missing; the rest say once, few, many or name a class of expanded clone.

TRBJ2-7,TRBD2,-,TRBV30,CAWEAGGPGEQYF,TGTGCCTGGGAAGCGGGAGGGCCCGGCGAGCAGTACTTC
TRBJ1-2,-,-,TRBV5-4,CASKGLGANYGYTF,TGTGCCAGCAAAGGGCTGGGAGCGAACTATGGCTACACCTTC
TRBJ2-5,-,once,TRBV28,CATAAGPSLYQETQYF,TGTGCCACCGCCGCGGGGCCAAGCCTTTACCAAGAGACCCAGTACTTC
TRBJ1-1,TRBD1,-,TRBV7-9,CASSSDRGSTEAFF,TGTGCCAGCAGCTCAGACAGGGGAAGCACTGAAGCTTTCTTT
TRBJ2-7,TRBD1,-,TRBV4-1,CASSPTRDRSPYEQYF,TGCGCCAGCAGCCCAACACGGGACAGGTCCCCCTACGAGCAGTACTTC
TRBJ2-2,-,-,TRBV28,CASSHPDTNTGELFF,TGTGCCAGCAGTCATCCGGACACGAACACCGGGGAGCTGTTTTTT
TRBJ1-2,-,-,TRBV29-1,CSVEGRGLGVFGYTF,TGCAGCGTTGAGGGTCGGGGGCTCGGCGTTTTTGGCTACACCTTC
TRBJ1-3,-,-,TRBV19,CASSIPLSGNTIYF,TGTGCCAGTAGTATCCCCCTCTCTGGAAACACCATATATTTT
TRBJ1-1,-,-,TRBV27,CASSTGGDNTEAFF,TGTGCCAGCAGTACCGGAGGGGATAACACTGAAGCTTTCTTT
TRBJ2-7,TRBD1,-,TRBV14,CASSLGQGRRNEQYF,TGTGCCAGCAGCCTTGGACAGGGCCGGCGTAACGAGCAGTACTTC
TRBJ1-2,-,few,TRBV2,CASKWDPEGYTF,TGTGCCAGCAAATGGGATCCGGAGGGCTACACCTTC
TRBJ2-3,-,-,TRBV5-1,CASSLNSGYNADTQYF,TGCGCCAGCAGCTTGAATTCCGGCTACAACGCAGATACGCAGTATTTT
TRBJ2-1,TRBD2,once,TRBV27,CASSLWGRTSGRDNEQFF,TGTGCCAGCAGTTTATGGGGACGGACTAGCGGGAGAGACAATGAGCAGTTCTTC
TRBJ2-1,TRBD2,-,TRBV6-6,CASSFSGRNYNEQFF,TGTGCCAGCAGTTTCAGCGGGAGGAACTACAATGAGCAGTTCTTC
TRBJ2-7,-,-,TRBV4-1,CASSPNPRGIEQYF,TGCGCCAGCAGCCCCAACCCTAGGGGAATCGAGCAGTACTTC
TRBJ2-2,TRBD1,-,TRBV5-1,CASSSDGTVNTGELFF,TGCGCCAGCAGCTCGGATGGGACAGTGAACACCGGGGAGCTGTTTTTT
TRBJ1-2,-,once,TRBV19,CASSIARTRGGYTF,TGTGCCAGTAGTATAGCGCGGACCCGGGGAGGCTACACCTTC
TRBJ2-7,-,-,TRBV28,CASKSGLPYEQYF,TGTGCCAGCAAATCGGGGTTACCATACGAGCAGTACTTC
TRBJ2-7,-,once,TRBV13,CASSNQRYEQYF,TGTGCCAGCAGCAACCAGCGGTACGAGCAGTACTTC
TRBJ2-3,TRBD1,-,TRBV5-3,CARNRGQDTQYF,TGTGCCAGAAACAGGGGGCAGGATACGCAGTATTTT